Listed below are T cell receptor beta chains from one sample, sequenced in a study of blood T cell repertoires in COVID-19. Assay used: immunoSEQ multiplex PCR; TCRdb lists only in-frame clones, some missing. Of 60,000 to 70,000 clones listed, about 84% were seen once; the top ten hold approximately 39%. The source material was peripheral blood. All receptors come from a human donor in a cohort sampled during active COVID-19. CDR3s include the opening cysteine and the closing phenylalanine or tryptophan. D genes are given only for firm matches.

v_call d_call cdr3_aa
TRBV15 NA CATSRDGLLSTDTQYF
TRBV11-2 NA CASSPTNEKLFF
TRBV27 NA CASSIRGAANEQFF
TRBV3-1/TRBV3-2 TRBD1 CASSQAGTGYGYTF
TRBV24-1 NA CATSDRTANYGYTF
TRBV19 NA CASSIEGGTIGTDTQYF
TRBV11-2 NA CASSLGLGRSQETQYF
TRBV4-1 TRBD1 CASSFTGAVARELFF
TRBV11-2 TRBD2 CASIDSGVAYNEQFF
TRBV2 NA CASSFAGTGGEKLFF
TRBV2 TRBD1 CASSEGTGEVYEQYF
TRBV11-2 NA CASSFIQGGAEQFF
TRBV30 NA CAWSVVRMGNQPQHF
TRBV5-4 NA CASSPPRAPYEQYF
TRBV4-1 TRBD1 CASSQDAGRGLGSGANVLTF
TRBV5-6 TRBD1 CASSLTGVEFF